This T cell receptor (beta chain) was sequenced during a study of graft-versus-host responses after intestinal transplantation. Study details: Each transplant was multivisceral, liver-intestinal, or isolated intestinal. All of the recipients had induction that used anti-thymocyte globulin, then tacrolimus and steroids for approximately 3 years. Study results and limitations: High graft-versus-host to host-versus-graft clonal ratios were seen in allografts of patients with graft-donor T cell macrochimerism. Recipient marrow harbored GvH clones, some of which surfaced first in ileum or blood.

With respect to this clone: Its antigen is as yet unknown.

Measured with immunoSEQ multiplex PCR; TCRdb has only the in-frame clones, and not every one. Of 74,000 or so clones listed, about nine tenths are singletons. V was shortened by 5 bases and J by 1 base, with 14 bases between the two germline ends. CDR1 is SGHVS and CDR2 is FQNEAQ in the germline V gene. The CDR3 runs to 15 residues. The receptor was isolated from a human patient who received an intestinal transplant, so some T cells may come from the graft donor. The chain links TRBV7-8 to TRBJ1-1; D is perhaps TRBD1 (5 bases). Source: PBMCs, taken 98 days after intestinal transplantation. The CDR3 DNA is TGTGCCAGCAGCCTCGCTGGAGGGGAGAACACTGAAGCTTTCTTT. Protein product: CASSLAGGENTEAFF.